The 20 T cell receptor beta chains listed next were all sequenced from one sample in a study of CD8 T cells in Susac syndrome. RNA amounts of roughly 0.45 to 1 ug underwent reverse transcription with random hexamers. TCRdb re-called the immunoSEQ multiplex PCR reads through MiXCR, storing one row per CDR3 protein. The sample records more than 90,000 distinct CDR3 sequences, around 92% being singletons. The sample comprised CD4+ T cells from PBMCs. The receptors shown here come from a human donor with multiple sclerosis.

The chain carries TRBV2 and TRBJ1-2; weak D call: TRBD1 (5 bases). Germline CDR1 is SNHLY and CDR2 is FYNNEI. This CDR3 contains 14 residues. V was shortened by 3 bases and J by 4 bases, with 12 bases between the two germline ends. CDR3 sequence reads: CASSDQGVSYGYTF. CDR3 DNA sequence: TGTGCCAGCAGTGACCAGGGAGTGAGCTATGGCTACACCTTC.

The rearrangement uses TRBV6-5 and TRBJ2-5; TRBD2 aligns across 9 bases. Trimming at V came to 0 bases and at J to 5 bases, leaving 13 bases not matched to a gene. Germline V gene sequence: CDR1 MNHEY, CDR2 SVGAGI. CDR3 length: 18 residues. Here the CDR3 DNA reads TGTGCCAGCAGTTACTCGATGGTATTCGGCGGGGGGGACGAGACCCAGTACTTC. Protein product: CASSYSMVFGGGDETQYF.

The CDR3 region has the DNA TGTGCCAGCAGCTTGGGACAGCTCTCTGGAAACACCATATATTTT. Encoded protein: CASSLGQLSGNTIYF. The chain joins TRBV7-9 to TRBJ1-3; 7 nucleotides align to TRBD1. Germline V gives CDR1 SEHNR, CDR2 FQNEAQ (reference sequence). The CDR3 consists of 15 residues. J was trimmed by 0 bases and V by 3 bases; bases with no gene match: 2. Together with reference TRBV7-9 and TRBJ1-3, the CDR3 gives the full variable domain: DTGVSQNPRHKITKRGQNVTFRCDPISEHNRLYWYRQTLGQGPEFLTYFQNEAQLEKSRLLSDRFSAERPKGSFSTLEIQRTEQGDSAMYLCASSLGQLSGNTIYFGEGSWLTVV.

This chain links TRBV4-3 with TRBJ1-1; possible D gene TRBD1, 5 bases. Germline V gene data show CDR1 as LGHNA and CDR2 as YSLEER. With 1 base removed from V and 0 bases from J, the gap between germline ends came to 18 bases. This CDR3 region has 18 residues. The CDR3 DNA follows: TGCGCCAGCAGCCAAGGCGGCTTTGCAGGGCACTTGAACACTGAAGCTTTCTTT. Amino acid sequence: CASSQGGFAGHLNTEAFF.

V and J are TRBV29-1 and TRBJ1-2, with unresolved D. V was clipped by 0 bases and J by 2 bases, with 10 bases between them. The CDR3 is 14 residues long. Per the germline V gene, CDR1 is SQVTM and CDR2 is ANQGSEA. The CDR3 is CSVEDLRGNYGYTF. The CDR3, as DNA: TGCAGCGTTGAAGATCTTCGTGGCAACTATGGCTACACCTTC.

This rearrangement joins TRBV28 to TRBJ1-2; unclear D gene. Trimming removed 6 bases at V and 8 bases at J, with 16 bases between. This CDR3 is built from 13 residues. Germline CDR1 reads MDHEN; CDR2 reads SYDVKM. CDR3 in amino acids: CASSSPRSDGYTF. For the CDR3, the DNA is TGTGCCAGCAGCTCGCCTAGGTCCGACGGCTACACCTTC.

The CDR3 nucleotides read TGTGCCAGCACCTCCCCCCGCGGACACCACGGGGAAGGGGCTCAAGAGACCCAGTACTTC. It codes for CASTSPRGHHGEGAQETQYF. This sequence joins TRBV11-1 and TRBJ2-5, with D perhaps matching TRBD1 or TRBD2 (5 bases each). Germline loops: CDR1 SGHAT, CDR2 FQDESV (reference sequence). Trimming took 7 bases from V and 2 from J, leaving 32 bases between them. This CDR3 spans 20 amino acids.

The chain links TRBV5-1 to TRBJ2-7; D unresolved. The V gene's germline CDR1 is SGHRS and CDR2 YFSETQ. V dropped 0 bases and J dropped 0 bases, with 7 bases sitting between them. This CDR3 is built from 14 residues. CDR3 nucleotide sequence: TGCGCCAGCAGCTTGGATATTGCCTCCTACGAGCAGTACTTC. Residues: CASSLDIASYEQYF.

This chain joins TRBV5-6 and TRBJ2-1; TRBD1 or TRBD2 may be the D gene (5 bases each). The CDR3 is 16 residues long. Between the trimmed V and J ends, which lost 2 bases and 0 bases, there was a span of 12 bases. Germline values: CDR1 SGHDT, CDR2 YYEEEE. The CDR3 sequence: CASSLVGTVSYNEQFF. The DNA for the CDR3 is TGTGCCAGCAGCTTAGTCGGGACCGTCTCCTACAATGAGCAGTTCTTC. The full variable domain, with the rest looked up from reference TRBV5-6 and TRBJ2-1, is DAGVTQSPTHLIKTRGQQVTLRCSPKSGHDTVSWYQQALGQGPQFIFQYYEEEERQRGNFPDRFSGHQFPNYSSELNVNALLLGDSALYLCASSLVGTVSYNEQFFGPGTRLTVL.

The chain combines TRBV2 with TRBJ1-5, with D perhaps matching TRBD1 (6 bases). The CDR3 runs to 14 residues. The germline V gene has CDR1 SNHLY and CDR2 FYNNEI. The V gene lost 5 bases and the J gene lost 7 bases, with 15 bases spanning the gap. The CDR3 protein is CASSKDSLRQPQHF. The DNA of the CDR3 is TGTGCCAGCAGTAAGGACAGTCTACGCCAGCCCCAGCATTTT.

This rearrangement joins TRBV5-4 to TRBJ2-4; D is perhaps TRBD1 (6 bases). The CDR3 consists of 17 residues. V lost 6 bases to trimming and J lost 3 bases, with 22 bases between them. The germline gives CDR1 SGHNT, CDR2 YYREEE (reference sequence). The CDR3 DNA is TGTGCCAGCACCACGCGGCAGGGGCCCCTCTACAAAAACATTCAGTACTTC. It codes for CASTTRQGPLYKNIQYF. The whole variable domain, remainder taken from reference TRBV5-4 and TRBJ2-4, is ETGVTQSPTHLIKTRGQQVTLRCSSQSGHNTVSWYQQALGQGPQFIFQYYREEENGRGNFPPRFSGLQFPNYSSELNVNALELDDSALYLCASTTRQGPLYKNIQYFGAGTRLSVL.

The chain is built from TRBV6-5 and TRBJ1-2; weak D call: TRBD1 (5 bases). CDR3 length: 16 residues. The V gene lost 2 bases and the J gene lost 2 bases, with 15 bases spanning the gap. Germline V gene data show CDR1 as MNHEY and CDR2 as SVGAGI. The CDR3 sequence is CASSYPMGRGNYGYTF. The CDR3 DNA is TGTGCCAGCAGTTACCCCATGGGAAGGGGCAACTATGGCTACACCTTC.

The V and J genes are TRBV3-1 and TRBJ2-5; 8 nucleotides line up with TRBD2. This CDR3 is built from 16 residues. From germline, CDR1 is LGHDT and CDR2 YNNKEL (reference sequence). The ends lost 1 base at V and 4 bases at J; junction bases unmatched: 8. For the CDR3, the DNA is TGTGCCAGCAGCCAAGGTATAGCGGGGAATATAGAGACCCAGTACTTC. Translating it yields CASSQGIAGNIETQYF.

V usage is TRBV28 and J usage is TRBJ1-2; a possible D gene is TRBD1 (6 bases). Germline loops: CDR1 MDHEN, CDR2 SYDVKM. The V gene lost 6 bases and the J gene lost 2 bases, with 13 bases spanning the gap. This CDR3 has 14 amino acids. CDR3 nucleotides: TGTGCCAGCAGACCCCGGACAGCCAACTATGGCTACACCTTC. Translating it yields CASRPRTANYGYTF.

The chain is built from TRBV7-3 and TRBJ2-1, with 13 bases lining up with TRBD2. This CDR3 is 16 amino acids long. The germline CDR1 and CDR2 sequences are SGHTA and FQGTGA. The trim removed 1 base at V and 9 bases at J, leaving 6 bases unmatched. The CDR3 sequence: CASSLMGTSGGGEQFF. The DNA of the CDR3 is TGTGCCAGCAGCTTAATGGGTACTAGCGGGGGGGGTGAGCAGTTCTTC.

This chain joins TRBV19 and TRBJ2-1; 8 bases fit TRBD1. V lost 6 bases, J lost 8 bases, and 15 bases stayed unmatched. The CDR3 contains 16 residues. Germline CDR1 LNHDA, CDR2 SQIVND (reference sequence). The CDR3 DNA reads TGTGCCAGTAGCCCCCGGACAGGGTCTGGGACGGATGAGCAGTTCTTC. It encodes CASSPRTGSGTDEQFF.

This sequence joins TRBV5-6 and TRBJ2-7; TRBD1 or TRBD2 may be the D gene (5 bases each). CDR3 length: 14 amino acids. Per the germline V gene, CDR1 is SGHDT and CDR2 is YYEEEE. Trimming removed 1 base from V and 6 bases from J, with 14 bases in between. The CDR3 sequence is CASSLLRDHFEQYF. CDR3 nucleotide sequence: TGTGCCAGCAGCTTGTTGAGGGACCATTTCGAGCAGTACTTC.

The chain carries TRBV12-3 or TRBV12-4 and TRBJ1-5, with a weak D call TRBD1 (5 bases). The CDR3 contains 15 residues. V lost 2 bases, J lost 2 bases, and 10 bases lay in between. CDR3 bases: TGTGCCAGCAGTTTAAACAGGAACCGCAATCAGCCCCAGCATTTT. Protein product: CASSLNRNRNQPQHF.

Only one count was recorded for this clonotype. V is TRBV30 and J is TRBJ2-5; 8 positions agree with TRBD2. CDR1 and CDR2 from the germline V gene are GTSNPN and SVGIG (reference sequence). V lost 4 bases, J lost 4 bases, and 8 bases stayed unmatched. The CDR3 has 14 amino acids. CDR3 nucleotide sequence: TGTGCCTGGATAATCGCGGGGGGTGTAGAGACCCAGTACTTC. This sequence encodes CAWIIAGGVETQYF.

The chain's CDR3 is CSARQGAPNSPLHF. The DNA for the CDR3 is TGCAGTGCTAGGCAGGGGGCGCCTAATTCACCCCTCCACTTT. The chain couples TRBV20-1 to TRBJ1-6; 8 nucleotides align to TRBD1. V lost 3 bases, J lost 6 bases, and 4 bases stayed unmatched. The CDR3 contains 14 residues. Germline-derived CDR1 and CDR2 are DFQATT and SNEGSKA (reference sequence).